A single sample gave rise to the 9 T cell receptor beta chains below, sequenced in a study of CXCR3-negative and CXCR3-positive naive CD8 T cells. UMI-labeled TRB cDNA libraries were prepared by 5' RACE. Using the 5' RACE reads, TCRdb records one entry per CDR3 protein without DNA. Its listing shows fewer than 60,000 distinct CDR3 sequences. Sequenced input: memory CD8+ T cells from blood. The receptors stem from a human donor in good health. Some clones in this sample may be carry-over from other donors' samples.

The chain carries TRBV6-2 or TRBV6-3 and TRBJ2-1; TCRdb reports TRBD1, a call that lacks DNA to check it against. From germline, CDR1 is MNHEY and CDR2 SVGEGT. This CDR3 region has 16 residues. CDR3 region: CASLQAGLPFYNEQFF.

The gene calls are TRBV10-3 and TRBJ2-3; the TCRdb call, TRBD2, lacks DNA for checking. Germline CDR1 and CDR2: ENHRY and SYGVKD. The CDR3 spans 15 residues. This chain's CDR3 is CAISEASGSGDTQYF.

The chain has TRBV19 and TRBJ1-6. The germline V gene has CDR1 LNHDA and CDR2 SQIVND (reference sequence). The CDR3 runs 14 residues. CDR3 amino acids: CASSIGGEYSPLHF.

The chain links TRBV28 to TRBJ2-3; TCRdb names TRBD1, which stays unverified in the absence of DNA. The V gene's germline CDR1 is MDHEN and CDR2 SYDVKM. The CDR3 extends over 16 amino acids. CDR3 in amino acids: CASSLRSRGFTDTQYF.

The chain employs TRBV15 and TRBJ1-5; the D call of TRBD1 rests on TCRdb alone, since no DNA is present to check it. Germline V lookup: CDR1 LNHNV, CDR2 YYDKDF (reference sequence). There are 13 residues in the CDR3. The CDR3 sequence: CATSRDTNQPQHF.

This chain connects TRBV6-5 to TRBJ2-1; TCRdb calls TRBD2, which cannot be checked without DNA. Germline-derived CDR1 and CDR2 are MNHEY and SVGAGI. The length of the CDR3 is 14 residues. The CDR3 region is CASTTSPEGNEQFF.

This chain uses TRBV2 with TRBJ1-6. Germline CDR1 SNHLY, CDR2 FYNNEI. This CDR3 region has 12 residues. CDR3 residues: CASSSANSPLHF.

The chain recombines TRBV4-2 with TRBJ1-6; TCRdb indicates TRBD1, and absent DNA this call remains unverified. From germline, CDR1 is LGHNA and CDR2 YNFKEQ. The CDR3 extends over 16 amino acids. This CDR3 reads CASSPEYDRVASPLHF.

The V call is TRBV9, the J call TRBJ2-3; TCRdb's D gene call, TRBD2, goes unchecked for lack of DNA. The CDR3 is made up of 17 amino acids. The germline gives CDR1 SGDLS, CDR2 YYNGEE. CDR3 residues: CASSVEPSGGATDTQYF.